These T cell receptor beta chains were read from a single sample in a study of T cells in tuberculosis. The protocol was immunoSEQ multiplex PCR, while the TCRdb copy is restricted to in-frame clones and leaves out a portion. Of 30,000 or so clones listed, roughly 83% are singletons. Material: PBMCs, obtained at tuberculosis diagnosis. The receptors were gathered from an adult with tuberculosis. Both conserved end residues are part of each CDR3. A D gene is named only where the DNA matches it firmly. Clone size is given for some rows only: seen once, a few or many times, or a class if the clone is expanded.

D	length	V	size	J	DNA	CDR3
TRBD2	16	TRBV10-3	once	TRBJ2-1	TGTGCCATCAGTGAGTCCTTTGGCGGGGGGGAAAATGAGCAGTTCTTC	CAISESFGGGENEQFF
.	15	TRBV4-1	few	TRBJ1-2	TGCGCCAGCAGCCAAGAAATCGACAGCTACTATGGCTACACCTTC	CASSQEIDSYYGYTF
TRBD1	14	TRBV5-1	.	TRBJ1-2	TGCGCCAGCAGCCACTTGACAGGGAGCTATGGCTACACCTTC	CASSHLTGSYGYTF
TRBD1	14	TRBV6-1	.	TRBJ2-7	TGTGCCAGCAGTGCGGGACAGGGGGCCTACGAGCAGTACTTC	CASSAGQGAYEQYF
TRBD2	16	TRBV9	.	TRBJ2-7	TGTGCCAGCAGCGTAGGAGGAGGTAGCGGGAGCACCGAGCAGTACTTC	CASSVGGGSGSTEQYF
TRBD2	14	TRBV5-1	.	TRBJ2-5	TGCGCCAGCAGCCGACCGGGGGGTTCAGAGACCCAGTACTTC	CASSRPGGSETQYF
.	14	TRBV21-1	once	TRBJ1-4	TGTGCCAGCAGCACCGGGACAGGGGATGAAAAACTGTTTTTT	CASSTGTGDEKLFF
TRBD1	15	TRBV6-1	.	TRBJ2-1	TGTGCCAGCAGTGATGGACAGGGTAGTATGGATGAGCAGTTCTTC	CASSDGQGSMDEQFF
TRBD1	16	TRBV5-6	few	TRBJ2-1	TGTGCCAGCAGACGAACCGGGACAGGTGAATACAATGAGCAGTTCTTC	CASRRTGTGEYNEQFF
.	14	TRBV7-3	.	TRBJ1-1	TGTGCCAGCAGCTTAGGGGGCGTCAACACTGAAGCTTTCTTT	CASSLGGVNTEAFF
TRBD1	15	TRBV28	.	TRBJ2-7	TGTGCCAGCAGTCCAGGTGACAGGGGACCCGCCGAGCAGTACTTC	CASSPGDRGPAEQYF
.	21	TRBV12-5	.	TRBJ1-5	TGTGCTAGTGGTTTGGTAGGATGGGATGGGACATCCCTTTATAGCAATCAGCCCCAGCATTTT	CASGLVGWDGTSLYSNQPQHF
.	15	TRBV12-5	.	TRBJ2-1	TGTGCTAGTGGTAGCATGATATTCCAGGACAGTGAGCAGTTCTTC	CASGSMIFQDSEQFF
TRBD1	13	TRBV28	once	TRBJ1-6	TGTGCCAGCTACGGACAGGGTGTTTCACCCCTCCACTTT	CASYGQGVSPLHF
.	16	TRBV7-9	.	TRBJ1-1	TGTGCCAGCAGCTTAGAAGAGGGGAAAGGGGAGGCTGAAGCTTTCTTT	CASSLEEGKGEAEAFF
.	13	TRBV4-1	.	TRBJ2-7	TGCGCCAGCAGCCAAACTCAGGGCTACGAGCAGTACTTC	CASSQTQGYEQYF
.	19	TRBV5-4	once	TRBJ2-3	TGTGCCAGCAGCTTGGGTACTAGCCCACTAGACCCTAGCACAGATACGCAGTATTTT	CASSLGTSPLDPSTDTQYF
TRBD1	15	TRBV5-4	.	TRBJ1-5	TGTGCCAGCAGCAAGGACAGGTCTAGCAATCAGCCCCAGCATTTT	CASSKDRSSNQPQHF
TRBD2	14	TRBV11-3	.	TRBJ2-1	TGTGCCAGCAGCTTTAGCGGGAGGGCTTATGAGCAGTTCTTC	CASSFSGRAYEQFF
TRBD1	15	TRBV19	.	TRBJ2-1	TGTGCCAGTAGTATGGGGGACAGGAGAGACAATGAGCAGTTCTTC	CASSMGDRRDNEQFF
.	16	TRBV28	.	TRBJ2-2	TGTGCCAGCAGTAGATTGAGTCAGGCCCTCACCGGGGAGCTGTTTTTT	CASSRLSQALTGELFF
.	16	TRBV5-1	.	TRBJ1-1	TGCGCCAGCAGCGAGGGGGTTATGGCAGGGAACACTGAAGCTTTCTTT	CASSEGVMAGNTEAFF
.	13	TRBV19	.	TRBJ2-7	TGTGCCAGTAGTATAGGGGACTTCTACGAGCAGTACTTC	CASSIGDFYEQYF
TRBD2	17	TRBV5-1	.	TRBJ2-5	TGCGCCAGCAGCGTGGCGCCTAGCGGGAGCGGCCAAGAGACCCAGTACTTC	CASSVAPSGSGQETQYF
TRBD1	13	TRBV5-4	few	TRBJ2-7	TGTGCCAGCAGCCCGCAGGGGGCCTACGAGCAGTACTTC	CASSPQGAYEQYF
TRBD1	15	TRBV2	.	TRBJ2-4	TGTGCCAGCGGAAAACAGGGGGCTCCTCAAAACATTCAGTACTTC	CASGKQGAPQNIQYF
TRBD1	16	TRBV5-4	.	TRBJ2-1	TGTGCCAGCAGCACCCCGACAGGGGCGAGCTCAAATGAGCAGTTCTTC	CASSTPTGASSNEQFF
TRBD2	15	TRBV27	.	TRBJ2-1	TGTGCCAGCAGTTTTAGCGGGAGTTCCTACAATGAGCAGTTCTTC	CASSFSGSSYNEQFF
TRBD1	16	TRBV18	.	TRBJ1-1	TGTGCCAGCTCAAGCCGGGACAGGGGGGTGAACACTGAAGCTTTCTTT	CASSSRDRGVNTEAFF
.	15	TRBV19	.	TRBJ1-1	TGTGCCAGTAGTATCACGTGGACTCAGAACACTGAAGCTTTCTTT	CASSITWTQNTEAFF
.	12	TRBV6-1	.	TRBJ2-7	TGTGCCAGCAGCCTGACAGCCTCCGAGCAGTACTTC	CASSLTASEQYF
.	11	TRBV6-1	.	TRBJ2-1	TGTGCCAGCAGAGTTAGCGTTGAGCAGTTCTTC	CASRVSVEQFF
TRBD2	16	TRBV19	once	TRBJ2-5	TGTGCCAGTACCCGCGGAGCGGGGCTATCCCAAGAGACCCAGTACTTC	CASTRGAGLSQETQYF
.	15	TRBV7-3	.	TRBJ1-3	TGTGCCAGCAGCCCCGCGGGGGGGTCTGGAAACACCATATATTTT	CASSPAGGSGNTIYF
.	12	TRBV6-5	.	TRBJ2-7	TGTGCCAGCAGGGCGGGGCAATACGAGCAGTACTTC	CASRAGQYEQYF
TRBD1	14	TRBV15	.	TRBJ2-2	TGTGCCACCAGCAGACCGACAGGGGCGGGGGAGCTGTTTTTT	CATSRPTGAGELFF
.	12	TRBV6-1	.	TRBJ2-3	TGTGCCAGCAGAGGGGGCACAGATACGCAGTATTTT	CASRGGTDTQYF